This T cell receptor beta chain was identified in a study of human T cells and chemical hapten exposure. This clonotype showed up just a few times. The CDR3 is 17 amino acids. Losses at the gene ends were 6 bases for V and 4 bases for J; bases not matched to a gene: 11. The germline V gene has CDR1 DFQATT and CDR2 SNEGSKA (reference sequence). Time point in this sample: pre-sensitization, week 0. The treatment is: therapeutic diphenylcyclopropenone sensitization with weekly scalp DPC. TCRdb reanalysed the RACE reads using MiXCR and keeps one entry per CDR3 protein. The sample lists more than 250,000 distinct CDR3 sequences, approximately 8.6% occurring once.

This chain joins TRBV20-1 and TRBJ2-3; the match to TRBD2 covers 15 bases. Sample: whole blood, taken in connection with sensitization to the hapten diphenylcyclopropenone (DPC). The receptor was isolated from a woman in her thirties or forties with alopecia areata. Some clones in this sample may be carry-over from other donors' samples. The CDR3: CSAAGLAGGLVADTQYF. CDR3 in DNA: TGCAGTGCCGCGGGACTAGCGGGAGGTCTGGTCGCAGATACGCAGTATTTT.